This T cell receptor beta chain comes out of a study of T cells in localized non-small cell lung cancer. In regard to this clone: Its antigen is not identified.

Between the trimmed V and J ends, which lost 0 bases and 2 bases, there was a span of 13 bases. The CDR3 loop spans 16 amino acids. The germline CDR1 and CDR2 sequences are SGHDN and FVKESK. The table came from immunoSEQ multiplex PCR; TCRdb's copy has only in-frame clones and leaves some out. Of about 70,000 clones in the sample, 70% to 90% were seen once. General study findings and limits: Adjacent uninvolved lung had the highest clonality, suggesting focused antigen responses. Median roughly 57 top-100 tumor clones were shared with paired adjacent lung.

The receptor's source is a male donor aged 60 or over with stage III squamous cell lung carcinoma. This chain uses TRBV14 with TRBJ1-1; D not certain. The sequenced sample was peripheral blood, obtained before any cancer treatment. The CDR3 spells CASSQELGPYNTEAFF. The CDR3 DNA reads as TGTGCCAGCAGCCAAGAGTTAGGCCCCTATAACACTGAAGCTTTCTTT.